There are many counts of the clone carrying this T cell receptor beta chain. Its antigen is undetermined. Donors were all healthy Caucasians. Template switching added a universal primer site, and cDNA bore unique molecular identifiers. TCRdb re-analysed the 5' RACE reads in MiXCR, keeping a single row per CDR3 protein. The profile shows 200,000 to 250,000 distinct CDR3 sequences, 11% to 15% of them singletons. The sample is drawn from a study of identical twins. General study points: Conclusions were based on cross-sectional statistical analysis, without following the same donors. Beta clonotypes that were abundant in cord blood contained fewer insertions, a pattern absent from memory repertoires.

The CDR3 totals 15 residues. Germline V gives CDR1 SGHKS, CDR2 YYEKEE (reference sequence). Trimming took 2 bases from V and 4 from J, leaving 14 bases between them. Sequenced material: memory (CD45RO+) T cells sorted from blood. The TCR comes from a woman between 18 and 29 years old in good health. The chain employs TRBV5-5 and TRBJ2-3; D remains unclear. CDR3 in DNA: TGTGCCAGCAGCTTCGGACGCAGGACGCCAGATACGCAGTATTTT. Amino acid sequence: CASSFGRRTPDTQYF.